One sample yielded the 6 T cell receptor beta chains listed below, sequenced in a study of CD4+ T cells in melanoma (dated by TCRdb to 2022 to 2024). Library creation used the immunoSEQ multiplex PCR assay. The table comes from immuneACCESS by way of TCRdb, which keeps in-frame sequences with V and J called. Part of the clones is missing from these tables; in studies checked, under half for an unresolved V gene and the rest for unknown reasons. The sample profile shows 110,000 to 150,000 clones; over 90% of them were found once. The ten largest clones capture 1.5% of the sample. The receptors were gathered from a human donor with melanoma.

A few counts support this clone. This rearrangement joins TRBV7-9 to TRBJ1-4, with D perhaps matching TRBD1 (5 bases). Trimming took 4 bases from V and 7 from J, leaving 13 bases between them. Per germline, CDR1 SEHNR and CDR2 FQNEAQ (reference sequence). The CDR3 spans 14 residues. The CDR3 spells CASSSTTRGEKLFF. The CDR3 region has the DNA TGTGCCAGCAGCTCGACTACTAGGGGTGAAAAACTGTTTTTT.

The V and J genes are TRBV19 and TRBJ1-2; 7 nucleotides line up with TRBD1. The CDR3 contains 13 residues. The ends lost 6 bases at V and 0 bases at J; junction bases unmatched: 1. CDR1 is LNHDA and CDR2 is SQIVND in the germline V gene (reference sequence). The CDR3 here is CASRGTANYGYTF. DNA of the CDR3: TGTGCCAGTAGAGGGACAGCTAACTATGGCTACACCTTC.

This chain joins TRBV18 and TRBJ1-5; TRBD1 aligns across 7 bases. This CDR3 spans 15 amino acids. Germline values: CDR1 KGHSH, CDR2 LQKENI. V trimming: 6 bases; J trimming: 1 base; junction bases outside the gene matches: 6. The CDR3, as DNA: TGTGCCAGCTCCGAGACAGGGAAGAGCAATCAGCCCCAGCATTTT. This translates into CASSETGKSNQPQHF.

This chain joins TRBV6-6 and TRBJ2-5; TRBD1 matches at 7 bases. The germline V gene encodes CDR1 MNHNY and CDR2 SVGAGI (reference sequence). The CDR3 is 13 amino acids. V was clipped by 4 bases and J by 5 bases; unmatched bases: 4. CDR3 nucleotides: TGTGCCAGCAGTTCGGACAGGCTGGAGACCCAGTACTTC. As protein: CASSSDRLETQYF.

The genes are TRBV29-1 and TRBJ2-1; D might be TRBD2 (7 bases). Germline values: CDR1 SQVTM, CDR2 ANQGSEA. The CDR3 sequence is 12 residues long. V lost 0 bases to trimming and J lost 9 bases, with 9 bases between them. In nucleotides, the CDR3 is TGCAGCGTTGAAGAGGGGGGGCTTGAGCAGTTCTTC. This gives the protein CSVEEGGLEQFF.

Turning to this clone: Compared with germline, one end of the junction differs, possibly owing to a read error. The CDR3 protein is CASSLNSGNTIYF. CDR3 nucleotide sequence: TGTGCTAGCAGCTTGAATTCTGGAAACACCATATATTTT. The rearrangement uses TRBV7-7 and TRBJ1-3; D unclear. Germline V lookup: CDR1 SSHAT, CDR2 FNYEAQ (reference sequence). The CDR3 consists of 13 residues.